These T cell receptor beta chains were read from a single sample in a study of T-cell reconstitution after alpha-beta-depleted transplantation in children. TCRdb re-called the PCR reads through MiXCR, storing one row per CDR3 protein. Here the sample spans 200,000 to 250,000 distinct CDR3 sequences, roughly 9.1% being singletons. The material sequenced was PBMCs, mostly from graft donor cells, taken 360 days after TCRalphabeta/CD19-depleted stem cell transplant. The receptors were gathered from a male patient aged 2 to 9 who had a stem cell transplant for acute myeloid leukemia, so the T cells may come from the graft donor. Both conserved end residues are part of each CDR3. The D gene is left open where the match is weak. Expanded clones get a size class; other rows say once, few or many, or leave the size out.

d_call	j_call	v_call	clone_size	cdr3_aa	cdr3_nt
TRBD2	TRBJ2-1	TRBV6-1	few	CASRRLASKGYNEQFF	TGTGCCAGCAGGCGACTAGCAAGTAAGGGGTACAATGAGCAGTTCTTC
-	TRBJ2-1	TRBV20-1	-	CSARGAGPQGGDEQFF	TGCAGTGCTAGAGGTGCCGGGCCCCAAGGCGGGGATGAGCAGTTCTTC
-	TRBJ1-5	TRBV12-3/TRBV12-4	many	CASSSRPDAGQPQHF	TGTGCCAGCAGTTCCCGCCCTGACGCGGGTCAGCCCCAGCATTTT
-	TRBJ1-1	TRBV12-3/TRBV12-4	-	CASSLLHGIEAFF	TGTGCCAGCAGTCTCCTCCACGGAATAGAAGCTTTCTTT
-	TRBJ2-2	TRBV20-1	many	CSARRGATGELFF	TGCAGTGCTAGACGGGGGGCCACCGGGGAGCTGTTTTTT
TRBD2	TRBJ2-4	TRBV20-1	-	CSASRGLAGVGYLDIQYF	TGCAGTGCTAGTCGCGGACTAGCGGGGGTGGGATATTTGGACATTCAGTACTTC
TRBD2	TRBJ2-5	TRBV9	many	CASSVVGAGQETQYF	TGTGCCAGCAGCGTAGTGGGAGCGGGGCAAGAGACCCAGTACTTC
TRBD1	TRBJ1-2	TRBV4-2	few	CASSQAGQGLYGYTF	TGTGCCAGCAGCCAAGCGGGACAGGGTCTATATGGCTACACCTTC
-	TRBJ2-7	TRBV12-3/TRBV12-4	few	CASSYGPEDEQYF	TGTGCCAGCAGTTACGGACCGGAGGACGAGCAGTACTTC
TRBD2	TRBJ2-1	TRBV3-1	few	CASSQHTSGMNEQFF	TGTGCCAGCAGCCAACATACTAGCGGGATGAATGAGCAGTTCTTC
-	TRBJ2-7	TRBV7-2	few	CASRGLTSGTYEQYF	TGTGCCAGCAGGGGCCTAACTAGTGGAACCTACGAGCAGTACTTC
-	TRBJ2-1	TRBV14	-	CASSPGGPDEQFF	TGTGCCAGCAGTCCCGGGGGGCCGGATGAGCAGTTCTTC
TRBD2	TRBJ2-1	TRBV20-1	-	CSGLASGSGEQFF	TGCAGTGGCCTGGCTAGCGGGAGTGGGGAGCAGTTCTTC
-	TRBJ2-2	TRBV11-2	few	CASSPRGGSSPGELFF	TGTGCCAGCAGCCCCAGGGGCGGGAGCTCCCCCGGGGAGCTGTTTTTT
-	TRBJ2-5	TRBV7-3	few	CASSLMAGARETQYF	TGTGCCAGCAGCTTAATGGCGGGGGCACGGGAGACCCAGTACTTC
TRBD1	TRBJ1-5	TRBV20-1	-	CSARDDRVAQPQHF	TGCAGTGCTAGAGATGACAGGGTAGCGCAGCCCCAGCATTTT
TRBD1	TRBJ2-7	TRBV20-1	-	CSARDGQGGEQYF	TGCAGTGCTAGAGACGGACAGGGAGGCGAGCAGTACTTC
-	TRBJ2-2	TRBV7-3	many	CASRGDWTGELFF	TGTGCCAGCAGGGGCGATTGGACCGGGGAGCTGTTTTTT
TRBD2	TRBJ2-7	TRBV12-5	-	CASGLGSLAGVGEQYF	TGTGCTAGTGGTTTGGGATCACTAGCGGGAGTTGGTGAGCAGTACTTC
-	TRBJ2-3	TRBV11-2	-	CASSLDSGGSTDTQYF	TGTGCCAGCAGCTTAGACTCCGGGGGTAGCACAGATACGCAGTATTTT
TRBD2	TRBJ2-3	TRBV27	many	CASSKREGPRTQYF	TGTGCCAGCAGTAAGCGGGAGGGCCCAAGGACGCAGTATTTT
-	TRBJ1-5	TRBV11-2	-	CASSPEGGGSNQPQHF	TGTGCCAGCAGCCCCGAGGGGGGTGGGTCCAATCAGCCCCAGCATTTT
TRBD1	TRBJ2-6	TRBV12-3/TRBV12-4	few	CASSRDRSSGANVLTF	TGTGCCAGCAGTCGGGACAGGTCTTCTGGGGCCAACGTCCTGACTTTC
TRBD2	TRBJ2-2	TRBV28	-	CASSPHGGRTGELFF	TGTGCCAGCAGTCCCCATGGCGGGAGAACCGGGGAGCTGTTTTTT
-	TRBJ2-1	TRBV19	-	CASSIDRGLGQFF	TGTGCCAGTAGTATAGACAGGGGTTTAGGGCAGTTCTTC
-	TRBJ2-1	TRBV5-1	-	CASSPQGIYNEQFF	TGCGCCAGCAGCCCTCAGGGGATATACAATGAGCAGTTCTTC
TRBD1	TRBJ1-2	TRBV12-3/TRBV12-4	few	CASSHRDRARGYTF	TGTGCCAGCAGCCATAGGGACAGGGCTCGCGGCTACACCTTC
TRBD1	TRBJ2-1	TRBV12-3/TRBV12-4	-	CASSPPPGTVDLNEQFF	TGTGCCAGCAGCCCACCACCGGGGACAGTGGATCTTAATGAGCAGTTCTTC
-	TRBJ2-3	TRBV7-9	-	CASSEAQGKDGDTQYF	TGTGCCAGCAGCGAGGCCCAGGGTAAAGATGGAGATACGCAGTATTTT
-	TRBJ1-2	TRBV12-3/TRBV12-4	-	CASSLNSGDSYGYTF	TGTGCCAGCAGTTTAAATTCGGGGGATTCCTATGGCTACACCTTC
-	TRBJ1-2	TRBV12-3/TRBV12-4	few	CASSLFPAGNYGYTF	TGTGCCAGCAGTTTATTCCCGGCAGGAAACTATGGCTACACCTTC
TRBD2	TRBJ2-1	TRBV12-3/TRBV12-4	many	CASSPLASGGPKGGNEQFF	TGTGCCAGCAGCCCCCTGGCTAGCGGGGGTCCAAAGGGGGGCAATGAGCAGTTCTTC
-	TRBJ2-1	TRBV5-1	many	CAVSDRFNEQFF	TGCGCCGTCTCCGACAGGTTCAATGAGCAGTTCTTC